The present entry profiles one TCR beta chain with its context. This entry comes from a study of blood T cell repertoires in COVID-19. Whole-study context: COVID-19 samples from acute and convalescent phases originated in the United States, Italy and Spain. From T cells, B-cell-depleted T cells, or PBMCs came the material, which was cDNA or gDNA.

Germline loops: CDR1 SEHNR, CDR2 FQNEAQ (reference sequence). This CDR3 comprises 12 residues. V was pared by 11 bases and J by 4 bases, with 12 bases between. Study processing details: Estimated nucleated cell counts came from reference gene primer amplification. Assay: immunoSEQ multiplex PCR; the TCRdb copy retains only in-frame clones and omits some. The D gene and trimming were derived from the DNA, and the V and J assignments and clone size from that table. Among 200,000 to 250,000 clones, about four fifths were seen once, and the ten largest hold over 7.5%. The receptor was derived from a man older than 75 with acute or convalescent COVID-19. The sample was peripheral blood. V and J are TRBV7-9 and TRBJ2-1; the D gene is possibly TRBD1 (7 bases). In nucleotides, the CDR3 is TGTGCCGGAGGGGGACAGTACAATGAGCAGTTCTTC. This translates into CAGGGQYNEQFF.